This TCR beta chain appears in the sequencing data of a study of T cells in localized non-small cell lung cancer. General study points: There was higher T cell clonality in uninvolved adjacent lung than in tumor, and it was highest there. Those with higher blood T cell density had longer overall survival. For the top 100 tumor clones, a median roughly 55 also appeared in adjacent lung.

Regarding this clone: Its antigen is still unknown.

The germline V gene encodes CDR1 SGHVS and CDR2 FNYEAQ. This CDR3 has 16 residues. V gave up 1 base and J gave up 4 bases, with 16 bases separating them. Assay used: immunoSEQ multiplex PCR; TCRdb lists only in-frame clones, some missing. Among 30,000 to 45,000 clones listed, around nine tenths were seen once. The sample here was peripheral blood, taken before any cancer treatment. This receptor was identified in a woman aged 35-75 years with stage I lung adenocarcinoma. The chain combines TRBV7-6 with TRBJ1-2; D gene unclear. This chain's CDR3 is CASSLDSGQSPYGYTF. In nucleotides, the CDR3 is TGTGCCAGCAGCTTAGATTCAGGCCAAAGTCCCTATGGCTACACCTTC. The full variable domain, completed using reference TRBV7-6 and TRBJ1-2, is GAGVSQSPRYKVTKRGQDVALRCDPISGHVSLYWYRQALGQGPEFLTYFNYEAQQDKSGLPNDRFSAERPEGSISTLTIQRTEQRDSAMYRCASSLDSGQSPYGYTFGSGTRLTVV.